These 32 T cell receptor beta chains were all obtained from the same sample, sequenced in a study of blood T cells in healthy people across ages. A second about 6 to 11 cycle PCR used barcoded and J-beta primers. MiXCR, applied by TCRdb to the 5' RACE reads, yields one record per CDR3 protein. This sample has hundreds of thousands of distinct CDR3 sequences, with roughly 30% found just once. The sequenced material came from blood. The receptor source for this set is a woman over 75 in good health.

This clonotype was counted only a few times. The chain combines TRBV7-8 with TRBJ2-5; a weak D match, TRBD2 (5 bases). V dropped 0 bases and J dropped 11 bases, with 13 bases sitting between them. CDR3 size: 13 residues. The germline V gene encodes CDR1 SGHVS and CDR2 FQNEAQ. CDR3 residues: CASSLARGPEQYF. The CDR3 DNA reads TGTGCCAGCAGCTTAGCAAGAGGGCCTGAGCAGTACTTC.

This clonotype occurred a few times. The chain couples TRBV20-1 to TRBJ2-7, with 7 bases fitting TRBD1. V was pared by 6 bases and J by 1 base, with 3 bases of the junction left unmatched. This CDR3 has 12 amino acids. Germline CDR1 is DFQATT and CDR2 is SNEGSKA (reference sequence). In nucleotides, the CDR3 is TGCAGTGCCGGGACAGCGTCCTACGAGCAGTACTTC. Its protein product is CSAGTASYEQYF.

The chain links TRBV12-3 or TRBV12-4 to TRBJ2-3, with unresolved D. The CDR3 runs to 15 residues. Trimming stripped 1 base from V and 0 bases from J, with 8 bases between. CDR3 DNA sequence: TGTGCCAGCAGTTTAGTGTCAGTGAGCACAGATACGCAGTATTTT. Protein: CASSLVSVSTDTQYF.

This clonotype was counted ten times or more. The genes are TRBV27 and TRBJ2-3; 10 bases align to TRBD2. Trimming removed 2 bases from V and 0 bases from J; junction bases left unmatched: 5. Germline V gene data show CDR1 as MNHEY and CDR2 as SMNVEV (reference sequence). The CDR3 is 17 residues long. CDR3 DNA sequence: TGTGCCAGCAGTTTAAAAGCGGGGGGGACTAGCACAGATACGCAGTATTTT. Protein sequence: CASSLKAGGTSTDTQYF.

The chain combines TRBV29-1 with TRBJ1-1; the D gene is possibly TRBD1 (6 bases). The ends were cut back, 3 bases at V and 4 bases at J, with 9 bases in the middle. This CDR3 spans 12 amino acids. Looked up from germline, CDR1 is SQVTM and CDR2 is ANQGSEA. The CDR3 DNA follows: TGCAGCGTTGAGCGAGGGGGCACTGAAGCTTTCTTT. It is translated as CSVERGGTEAFF.

The rearrangement links TRBV14 to TRBJ2-1; D might be TRBD2 (5 bases). Germline V CDR1 and CDR2: SGHDN, FVKESK. Trimming stripped 1 base from V and 10 bases from J, with 5 bases between. This CDR3 has 11 residues. CDR3 in amino acids: CASSQGEEQFF. CDR3 DNA sequence: TGTGCCAGCAGCCAAGGGGAGGAGCAGTTCTTC.

The table lists this clonotype with many counts. The gene calls are TRBV20-1 and TRBJ1-5, with D perhaps matching TRBD1 (5 bases). Trimming took 3 bases from V and 6 from J, leaving 12 bases between them. Germline CDR1 and CDR2: DFQATT and SNEGSKA (reference sequence). The CDR3 sequence is 13 residues long. The CDR3 loop reads CSASEVGGQPQHF. DNA of the CDR3: TGCAGTGCTAGTGAAGTTGGGGGTCAGCCCCAGCATTTT.

This clonotype was recorded many times. This chain uses TRBV7-6 with TRBJ1-1; D is unclear. The CDR3 contains 13 residues. The ends were cut back, 5 bases at V and 1 base at J, with 8 bases in the middle. CDR1 and CDR2 from the germline V gene are SGHVS and FNYEAQ. CDR3 bases: TGTGCCAGCAGCCTCTGGGAGAACACTGAAGCTTTCTTT. Its translation is CASSLWENTEAFF.

This clonotype was recorded a few times. The chain employs TRBV6-1 and TRBJ1-2; D perhaps matches TRBD1 (5 bases). V was shortened by 8 bases and J by 8 bases, with 18 bases between the two germline ends. Germline V gene data show CDR1 as MNHNS and CDR2 as SASEGT. The CDR3 sequence is 13 residues long. The CDR3 DNA reads as TGTGCCAGCCTGGGCAGGGTGGATGGCGGCTACACCTTC. Translating gives CASLGRVDGGYTF.

Comment on this clonotype: This sequence may be a read error, since a much larger clone differs from it by one base. The rearrangement uses TRBV19 and TRBJ2-1; D may correspond to TRBD1 or TRBD2 (5 bases each). Germline assignment: CDR1 LNHDA and CDR2 SQIVND (reference sequence). V was shortened by 5 bases and J by 10 bases, with 12 bases between the two germline ends. The CDR3 has 12 amino acids. CDR3 bases: TGTGCCAGTAGTGGGGGATACTACGAGCAGTTCTTC. Translated, it gives CASSGGYYEQFF.

Of note for this clonotype: A much larger clone is a single base away; this may be a read error. The rearrangement uses TRBV7-6 and TRBJ2-1; 8 bases line up with TRBD1. Trimming removed 1 base from V and 13 bases from J; junction bases left unmatched: 15. The CDR3 extends over 16 amino acids. The germline V gene has CDR1 SGHVS and CDR2 FNYEAQ. The CDR3 sequence: CASSLGFRGRGETQFF. The DNA of the CDR3 is TGTGCCAGCAGCTTAGGATTCAGGGGGCGGGGAGAGACCCAGTTCTTC.

This clonotype turned up a few times. V usage is TRBV7-6 and J usage is TRBJ1-1, with D tentatively TRBD1 (5 bases). CDR1 and CDR2 (germline): SGHVS, FNYEAQ. The V gene lost 5 bases and the J gene lost 5 bases, with 12 bases spanning the gap. The CDR3 length is 13 residues. The CDR3: CASSAGSGTEAFF. CDR3 DNA: TGTGCCAGCAGCGCTGGGTCAGGGACTGAAGCTTTCTTT.

This clonotype has a count of ten or more. The chain carries TRBV29-1 and TRBJ2-5; D remains unclear. Germline values: CDR1 SQVTM, CDR2 ANQGSEA. The V gene lost 2 bases and the J gene lost 4 bases, with 14 bases spanning the gap. This CDR3 is 14 amino acids long. CDR3 sequence: CSVEMVGLGETQYF. CDR3 nucleotides: TGCAGCGTTGAAATGGTTGGCTTGGGAGAGACCCAGTACTTC.

For this clonotype: The germline gene is not matched at one end of the junction; a read error may be the cause. The genes are TRBV6-1 and TRBJ1-1; D not resolved. CDR3 size: 14 residues. Looked up from germline, CDR1 is MNHNS and CDR2 is SASEGT. The CDR3 reads CAGSVTEDLTEAFF. The CDR3 bases are TGTGCCGGCAGTGTAACAGAGGATCTCACTGAAGCTTTCTTT.

The rearrangement joins TRBV2 to TRBJ2-7, with D tentatively TRBD2 (7 bases). The CDR3 consists of 15 residues. Trimming took off 7 bases at V and 4 bases at J, with 20 bases between the two ends. Looked up from germline, CDR1 is SNHLY and CDR2 is FYNNEI. CDR3 protein: CASNKGGGIVYEQYF. The CDR3 DNA sequence: TGTGCCAGCAACAAGGGAGGGGGTATCGTATACGAGCAGTACTTC.

This clonotype showed up many times. The chain carries TRBV7-9 and TRBJ2-1, with TRBD2 matching over 11 bases. The CDR3 loop spans 16 amino acids. Germline CDR1 SEHNR, CDR2 FQNEAQ (reference sequence). V lost 0 bases and J lost 4; bases outside the gene matches: 2. As DNA, the CDR3 is TGTGCCAGCAGCTTAGCTAGCGGGGGGGTTTACAATGAGCAGTTCTTC. It is translated as CASSLASGGVYNEQFF.

This sequence joins TRBV6-2 or TRBV6-3 and TRBJ1-2, with a weak D call TRBD1 (6 bases). Germline V lookup: CDR1 MNHEY, CDR2 SVGEGT. Trimming left V 5 bases short and J 6 bases short, with 13 bases between. The CDR3 is 13 amino acids. This chain's CDR3 is CASSTGSIDGYTF. In nucleotides, the CDR3 is TGTGCCAGCAGTACAGGGAGTATCGATGGCTACACCTTC.

CDR3 nucleotides: TGTGCCAGCAGTTACCCCCGGGGCCCCCACAGGTATGAGCAGTACTTC. Its translation is CASSYPRGPHRYEQYF. The V gene is TRBV6-2 or TRBV6-3, the J gene TRBJ2-7, with D perhaps being TRBD1 or TRBD2 (5 bases each). The CDR3 loop spans 16 amino acids. Germline loops: CDR1 MNHEY, CDR2 SVGEGT. V was clipped by 2 bases and J by 7 bases, with 21 bases between them.

This clonotype was recorded at least ten times. This chain connects TRBV12-3 or TRBV12-4 to TRBJ2-5; D uncertain. The CDR3 covers 14 residues. V gave up 2 bases and J gave up 6 bases, with 13 bases separating them. CDR3 DNA sequence: TGTGCCAGCAGTTTATCGCAGCTATCAAAGACCCAGTACTTC. It translates to CASSLSQLSKTQYF.

This clonotype was seen ten or more times. The V and J genes are TRBV15 and TRBJ2-3; TRBD2 is a possible D gene (6 bases). The germline V gene encodes CDR1 LNHNV and CDR2 YYDKDF (reference sequence). Trimming removed 5 bases at V and 0 bases at J, with 15 bases between. The CDR3 is made up of 16 amino acids. This CDR3 reads CATSLQPRGSTDTQYF. As DNA, the CDR3 is TGTGCCACCAGCCTTCAGCCTCGGGGGAGCACAGATACGCAGTATTTT.

This clonotype was recorded a few times. The chain couples TRBV4-1 to TRBJ1-2; D is ambiguous. Trimming pared 4 bases from V and 4 bases from J, leaving 13 bases between. Germline values: CDR1 MGHRA, CDR2 YSYEKL. The CDR3 length is 14 residues. CDR3 sequence reads: CASSPTDGGYGYTF. The CDR3 bases are TGCGCCAGCAGCCCAACGGACGGTGGCTATGGCTACACCTTC.

J is TRBJ2-1 and V is TRBV20-1; a weak D match, TRBD1 (6 bases). V lost 0 bases and J lost 13, with 28 bases in between. Germline CDR1 and CDR2: DFQATT and SNEGSKA (reference sequence). This CDR3 region has 17 residues. CDR3 loop: CSARDLRGNRDGETQFF. CDR3 nucleotide sequence: TGCAGTGCTAGAGACCTGAGGGGGAATCGGGATGGAGAGACCCAGTTCTTC.

For this clonotype: Since a much larger clone is just one base distant, this may be a read error. The chain combines TRBV6-1 with TRBJ2-7; TRBD1 matches 8 bases. The trim removed 5 bases at V and 0 bases at J, leaving 3 bases unmatched. This CDR3 region has 14 residues. CDR1 MNHNS and CDR2 SASEGT come from the germline V gene. CDR3 bases: TGTGCCAGCAGTCAGGACAGGGACTCCTACGAGCAGTACTTC. Translated: CASSQDRDSYEQYF.

This chain joins TRBV5-1 and TRBJ2-7, with D unresolved. Trimming shortened V by 6 bases and J by 6 bases, and 19 bases separated the two germline ends. CDR3 length: 14 residues. Per germline, CDR1 SGHRS and CDR2 YFSETQ. CDR3 DNA: TGCGCCAGCAACCCCGAGAGGTCGATCTCCGAGCAGTACTTC. It is translated as CASNPERSISEQYF.

This clonotype was detected many times. V gene TRBV10-3 combines with J gene TRBJ1-2; D not resolved. CDR3 length: 12 amino acids. Germline V gene lookup returns CDR1 ENHRY and CDR2 SYGVKD. V lost 3 bases to trimming and J lost 8 bases, with 10 bases between them. The CDR3 DNA follows: TGTGCCATCAGTGAAGGGTTGGGCGGCTACACCTTC. Residues: CAISEGLGGYTF.

With respect to this clonotype: A much larger clonotype is one base distant, so this may be a read error. The CDR3 ends on some other residue instead of the conserved phenylalanine or tryptophan, so this is likely a read error. The chain has TRBV6-5 and TRBJ2-1; D perhaps matches TRBD2 (6 bases). The CDR3 loop spans 16 amino acids. Trimming left V 0 bases short and J 9 bases short, with 18 bases between. Germline lookup yields CDR1 MNHEY and CDR2 SVGAGI. CDR3 bases: TGTGCCAGCAGTTACTCGGGACTCTCTCTTACGGGTGAGCAGTTCGTC. Translated: CASSYSGLSLTGEQFV.

Turning to this clonotype: This CDR3 is missing its conserved last phenylalanine or tryptophan, likely due to a read error. The rearrangement joins TRBV5-1 to TRBJ2-2; D remains ambiguous. The germline V gene has CDR1 SGHRS and CDR2 YFSETQ. CDR3 length equals 16 residues. The V and J ends lost 4 bases and 6 bases respectively, with 19 bases between them. The CDR3 DNA reads as TGCGCCAGCAGCCCCCCCGATCTCGCCCCGGCCGGGGAGCTGTTTTGT. It translates to CASSPPDLAPAGELFC.

The chain employs TRBV28 and TRBJ1-6, with D possibly TRBD1 on 6 matching bases. V lost 5 bases to trimming and J lost 7 bases, with 9 bases between them. The CDR3 is made up of 13 amino acids. Germline V CDR1 and CDR2: MDHEN, SYDVKM. The CDR3 reads CASSGQLNSPLHF. The CDR3 DNA is TGTGCCAGCAGTGGACAGTTAAATTCACCCCTCCACTTT.

Regarding this clonotype: Its ends do not fully match the called genes, so a read error is possible. J is TRBJ2-7 and V is TRBV15; 9 nucleotides match TRBD2. Germline loops: CDR1 LNHNV, CDR2 YYDKDF (reference sequence). The CDR3 covers 15 residues. As DNA, the CDR3 is TGTGCCGCCAGCAGAGTAGCGGGGGTCCCCAATGAGCAGTACTTC. Residues: CAASRVAGVPNEQYF.

The V call is TRBV7-3, the J call TRBJ2-2; D is possibly TRBD2 (5 bases). CDR3 length: 14 amino acids. Trimming cost V 3 bases and J 4 bases, with 9 bases left between them. Germline V gives CDR1 SGHTA, CDR2 FQGTGA. DNA of the CDR3: TGTGCCAGCAGCTTTAGCGCAGGCACCGGGGAGCTGTTTTTT. Protein sequence: CASSFSAGTGELFF.

This clonotype was observed many times. The genes are TRBV3-1 and TRBJ2-5; 12 nucleotides line up with TRBD1. The CDR3 has 13 residues. With V trimmed by 4 bases and J by 11 bases, 5 bases remained unmatched. Germline-derived CDR1 and CDR2 are LGHDT and YNNKEL (reference sequence). The CDR3 sequence: CASSPGTGGRQYF. The CDR3 DNA reads TGTGCCAGCAGCCCTGGGACAGGGGGCCGGCAGTACTTC.

In its sample, this clonotype was seen many times. The rearrangement links TRBV7-2 to TRBJ1-6; D remains unclear. Trimming stripped 2 bases from V and 5 bases from J, with 7 bases between. Germline CDR1 is SGHTA and CDR2 is FQGNSA. The CDR3 is 14 residues long. CDR3 DNA: TGTGCCAGCAGCTTAAAAAACGATAATTCACCCCTCCACTTT. It translates to CASSLKNDNSPLHF. The variable domain in full, with the rest retrieved from reference TRBV7-2 and TRBJ1-6, is GAGVSQSPSNKVTEKGKDVELRCDPISGHTALYWYRQSLGQGLEFLIYFQGNSAPDKSGLPSDRFSAERTGGSVSTLTIQRTQQEDSAVYLCASSLKNDNSPLHFGNGTRLTVT.